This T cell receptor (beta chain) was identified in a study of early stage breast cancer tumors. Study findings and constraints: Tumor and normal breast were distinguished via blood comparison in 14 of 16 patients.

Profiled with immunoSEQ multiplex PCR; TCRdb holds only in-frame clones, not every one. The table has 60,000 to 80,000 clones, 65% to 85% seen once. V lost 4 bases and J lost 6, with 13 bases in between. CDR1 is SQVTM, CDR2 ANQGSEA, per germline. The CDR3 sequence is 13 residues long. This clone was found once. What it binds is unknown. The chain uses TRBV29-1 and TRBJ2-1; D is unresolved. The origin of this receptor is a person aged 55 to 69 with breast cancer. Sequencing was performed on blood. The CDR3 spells CSVGRLIGNEQFF. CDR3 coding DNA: TGCAGCGTTGGTAGGTTAATTGGCAATGAGCAGTTCTTC.